A selection of T cell receptor beta chains follows, all from one sample in a study of PD-L1 blockade in urothelial cancer. The data were produced by immunoSEQ multiplex PCR, yet TCRdb's version contains in-frame clones alone and is incomplete. The sample carries about 87,000 clones, 84% recorded once. The sequenced sample was PBMCs, obtained around atezolizumab (anti-PD-L1) treatment. The receptors come from a man between 60 and 75 years old with urothelial cancer. The CDR3 runs from the conserved cysteine through the conserved F or W. D genes are given only for firm matches. For some rows the clone size is stated as once, few or many, or as a class when expanded; others skip it.

j_call v_call d_call clone_size cdr3_nt cdr3_aa
TRBJ1-2 TRBV29-1 TRBD1 once TGCAGCGTTGGGACAGGGGGTAGCTATGGCTACACCTTC CSVGTGGSYGYTF
TRBJ2-3 TRBV29-1 TRBD2 . TGCAGCGTTGCGGGGGGTACGCAGTATTTT CSVAGGTQYF
TRBJ2-1 TRBV27 . few TGTGCCAGCCGGGGCTCCTACAATGAGCAGTTCTTC CASRGSYNEQFF
TRBJ1-1 TRBV28 TRBD1 . TGTGCCAGCAGTACCATGGGGGCAGGACAGGGGCACCTTTTCTTT CASSTMGAGQGHLFF
TRBJ2-3 TRBV5-8 TRBD1 . TGTGCCAGCAGCTCGGACAGGGTGAAGCAGTATTTT CASSSDRVKQYF
TRBJ1-1 TRBV20-1 . . TGCAGTGCCCTTTCAGGGGCTGAAGCTTTCTTT CSALSGAEAFF
TRBJ1-1 TRBV19 . . TGTGCCAGTAGTATAGGGGTGGGGCAGGCGGTCACTGAAGCTTTCTTT CASSIGVGQAVTEAFF
TRBJ2-3 TRBV19 TRBD2 . TGTGCCAGTAGTATCGGACTAGGCTCGGGGAATACGCAGTATTTT CASSIGLGSGNTQYF
TRBJ2-5 TRBV15 TRBD1 . TGTGCCACCAGCAGAGGGGACAGTCAAGAGACCCAGTACTTC CATSRGDSQETQYF
TRBJ2-3 TRBV10-3 . once TGTGCCATCAGAACCGGAGGACGGAATACAGATACGCAGTATTTT CAIRTGGRNTDTQYF
TRBJ2-1 TRBV6-6 . . TGTGCCAGCAGTTCTTTCCATGAGCAGTTCTTC CASSSFHEQFF
TRBJ2-1 TRBV6-6 TRBD1 few TGTGCCAGCAGACCTAGAACAGGGGTTGGTGGGAATGAGCAGTTCTTC CASRPRTGVGGNEQFF
TRBJ2-7 TRBV18 . . TGTGCCAGCTCACCACCAAAATGGCAGGGTAACGAGCAGTACTTC CASSPPKWQGNEQYF
TRBJ2-5 TRBV19 TRBD1 . TGTGCCAGTAGTATAGCGGGACAGAGACGCACCATACAAGAGACCCAGTACTTC CASSIAGQRRTIQETQYF
TRBJ2-6 TRBV9 . . TGTGCCAGCAACGGTCCTGGGGCCAACGTCCTGACTTTC CASNGPGANVLTF
TRBJ1-5 TRBV20-1 . few TGCAGTGCCCCACAGGGTATTGCCCAGCATTTT CSAPQGIAQHF
TRBJ2-1 TRBV28 . . TGTGCCAGCAGTTCGGGGGTACAGGGGATTTCTTACAATGAGCAGTTCTTC CASSSGVQGISYNEQFF
TRBJ2-7 TRBV28 . . TGTGCCAGCAGTTTTCTGGGGGGATCCTACGAGCAGTACTTC CASSFLGGSYEQYF
TRBJ1-1 TRBV30 . . TGTGCCTGGAGTCGACAGGAGGACACTGAAGCTTTCTTT CAWSRQEDTEAFF
TRBJ1-2 TRBV5-1 TRBD1 . TGCGCCAGCAGCTTGGGCCGGGACAGGGGTATTATGGCTACAACCTTC CASSLGRDRGIMATTF
TRBJ2-2 TRBV2 TRBD1 once TGTGCCAGCAGATCATTACAGGGGGGAAACGGGGAGCTGTTTTTT CASRSLQGGNGELFF
TRBJ2-7 TRBV4-3 . . TGCGCCAGCAGCCAATCGAAGTGGGGCCCCTACGAGCAGTACTTC CASSQSKWGPYEQYF
TRBJ2-1 TRBV2 TRBD1 . TGTGCCAGCAGTGAAGGGGAAGAGACAGGGCCCTTCTTC CASSEGEETGPFF
TRBJ2-5 TRBV5-1 . few TGCGCCAGCAGCTTCCAACAAGAGACCCAGTACTTC CASSFQQETQYF
TRBJ2-2 TRBV4-1 . . TGCGCCAGCAGCCATGCCGGGGGCGGGGAGCTGTTTTTT CASSHAGGGELFF
TRBJ2-5 TRBV5-1 TRBD2 . TGCGCCAGCAGCTATACTAGCGGGGGGGCCGGAGAGACCCAGTACTTC CASSYTSGGAGETQYF
TRBJ1-1 TRBV30 . once TGTGCCTGGAGTGTACTGTCAAACACTGAAGCTTTCTTT CAWSVLSNTEAFF
TRBJ2-1 TRBV18 . . TGTGCCAGCTCACCCTACGGACAGAGCTCCTACAATGAGCAGTTCTTC CASSPYGQSSYNEQFF
TRBJ2-7 TRBV7-2 TRBD2 . TGTGCCAGCAGCTTAAGCGGGAGAGCCCACGAGCAGTACTTC CASSLSGRAHEQYF
TRBJ2-1 TRBV4-1 . . TGCGCCAGCAGCCCAACAGGGATGTCGGCCGATGAGCAGTTCTTC CASSPTGMSADEQFF
TRBJ2-1 TRBV19 TRBD2 . TGTGCCAGTACCACAGGACTAGCGGCCTACAATGAGCAGTTCTTC CASTTGLAAYNEQFF
TRBJ1-2 TRBV11-2 . . TGTGCCAGCAGCTTTTCTCCCCAGGTCTATGGCTACACCTTC CASSFSPQVYGYTF
TRBJ1-5 TRBV19 TRBD1 . TGTGCCAGTAGTATTTTGACAGGGAGGAATAGCAATCAGCCCCAGCATTTT CASSILTGRNSNQPQHF
TRBJ2-1 TRBV28 . . TGTGCCAGCAGTCAGGCCAGGGTTTGGATCTTC CASSQARVWIF
TRBJ2-5 TRBV5-1 TRBD2 once TGCGCCAGCAGCTCTCTAGCGGGAGTCTTAAGAGAGACCCAGTACTTC CASSSLAGVLRETQYF
TRBJ2-5 TRBV6-5 . . TGTGCCACCCTCCAAGAGACCCAGTACTTC CATLQETQYF
TRBJ1-5 TRBV19 . . TGTGCCAGTAAGAGTACCCCAACGGGCAATCAGCCCCAGCATTTT CASKSTPTGNQPQHF
TRBJ2-5 TRBV10-1 TRBD2 . TGCGCCAGCAGTAGCGGGGGGACACAAGAGACCCAGTACTTC CASSSGGTQETQYF
TRBJ2-3 TRBV7-7 . . TGTGCCAGCAGCTTAGGAACTGCTAGCACAGATACGCAGTATTTT CASSLGTASTDTQYF
TRBJ2-3 TRBV10-3 . . TGTGCCACTGCGGGGGCCAGCACAGATACGCAGTATTTT CATAGASTDTQYF
TRBJ2-1 TRBV5-4 TRBD1 . TGTGCCAGCAGACAGGGGGCGGGTGAGCAGTTCTTC CASRQGAGEQFF
TRBJ1-6 TRBV30 . . TGTGCCTGGAGTGCACAGAATTCACCCCTCCACTTT CAWSAQNSPLHF
TRBJ1-1 TRBV12-5 . once TGTGCTAGTGGTTTGGATGGCTACACTGAAGCTTTCTTT CASGLDGYTEAFF
TRBJ1-1 TRBV5-1 TRBD1 . TGCGCCAGCAGCCGGGACAGTTCCCCCGGCACTGAAGCTTTCTTT CASSRDSSPGTEAFF
TRBJ2-5 TRBV5-6 TRBD2 . TGTGCCAGCAGCTTCGGGGGGTACCAAGAGACCCAGTACTTC CASSFGGYQETQYF
TRBJ1-3 TRBV5-1 TRBD1 . TGCGCCAGCAGCTTCGGACAGGGGAATGGAAACACCATATATTTT CASSFGQGNGNTIYF
TRBJ2-7 TRBV7-2 TRBD2 . TGTGCCAGCAGCCCCAGACTAGCGGGAGGGGGCTACGAGCAGTACTTC CASSPRLAGGGYEQYF
TRBJ2-1 TRBV9 . . TGTGCCAGCAGCGTAGATGTCTCACTAGCCTACAATGAGCAGTTCTTC CASSVDVSLAYNEQFF
TRBJ2-1 TRBV10-1 TRBD2 . TGCGCCAGCAGTGATGCGGGGGGGCCCAATGAGCAGTTCTTC CASSDAGGPNEQFF
TRBJ2-2 TRBV5-1 . . TGCGCCAGCAGCTTGGCCCGATCGGGTACCGGGGAGCTGTTTTTT CASSLARSGTGELFF
TRBJ1-5 TRBV4-1 . . TGCGCCAGCAGCCAAGGTAGTGGCAGGGGTAGTCAGCCCCAGCATTTT CASSQGSGRGSQPQHF